This T cell receptor beta chain was obtained from a study of regulatory T cells in long-lasting Graves disease. CDR3-region Arm-PCR and iRepertoire HTBI primers produced the TCR beta libraries. TCRdb fed the multiplex PCR reads into MiXCR, producing one record per CDR3 protein. There are a few hundred thousand distinct CDR3 sequences in the sample; under 20% occur only once, and 20% lies in the top ten. The germline V gene encodes CDR1 DFQATT and CDR2 SNEGSKA (reference sequence). Trimming stripped 6 bases from V and 1 base from J, with 16 bases between. This CDR3 comprises 15 residues. Specified time point: newly diagnosed GD, antithyroid drugs for less than 3 months. From RNA extracted from PBMCs, the TCR library was made. Patient provenance is recorded as an endocrinology department in Xi'an, China. Another study also made use of these data, one on T cells in Graves' hyperthyroidism and ophthalmopathy. That investigation notes: Using the HTBI primer set, a first-round RT-PCR was run on the TCR CDR3.

The source was peripheral blood mononuclear cells (PBMCs), collected at new diagnosis, from a patient treated with antithyroid drugs. The V and J genes are TRBV20-1 and TRBJ2-1; D possibly corresponds to TRBD2 (5 bases). The TCR comes from a woman between 18 and 29 years old with Graves disease. DNA for the CDR3: TGCAGTGCGGGTTGGCCGGGAATGTCCTACAATGAGCAGTTCTTC. It is translated as CSAGWPGMSYNEQFF.